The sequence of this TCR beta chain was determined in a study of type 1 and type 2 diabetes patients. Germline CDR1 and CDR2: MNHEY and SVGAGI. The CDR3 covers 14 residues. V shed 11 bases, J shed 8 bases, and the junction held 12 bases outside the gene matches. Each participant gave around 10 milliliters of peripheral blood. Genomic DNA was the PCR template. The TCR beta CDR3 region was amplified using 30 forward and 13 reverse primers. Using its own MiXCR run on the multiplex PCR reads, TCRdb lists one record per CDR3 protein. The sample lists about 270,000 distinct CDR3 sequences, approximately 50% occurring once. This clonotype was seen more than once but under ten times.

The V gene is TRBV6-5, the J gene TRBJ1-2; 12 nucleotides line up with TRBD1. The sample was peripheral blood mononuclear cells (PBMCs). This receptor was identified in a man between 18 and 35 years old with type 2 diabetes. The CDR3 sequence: CAARGTGGLGGYTF. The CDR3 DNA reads TGTGCCGCCCGGGGGACAGGGGGCTTAGGGGGCTACACCTTC.